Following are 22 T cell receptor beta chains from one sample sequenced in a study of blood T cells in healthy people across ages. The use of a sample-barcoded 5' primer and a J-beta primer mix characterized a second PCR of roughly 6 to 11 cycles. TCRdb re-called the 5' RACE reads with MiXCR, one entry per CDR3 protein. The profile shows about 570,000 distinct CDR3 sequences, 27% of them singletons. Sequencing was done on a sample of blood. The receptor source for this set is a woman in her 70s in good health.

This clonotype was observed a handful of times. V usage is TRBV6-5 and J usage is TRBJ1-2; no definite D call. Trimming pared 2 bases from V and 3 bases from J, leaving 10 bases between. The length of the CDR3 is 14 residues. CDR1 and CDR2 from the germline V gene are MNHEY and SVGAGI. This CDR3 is CASSYNYVDYGYTF. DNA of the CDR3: TGTGCCAGCAGTTACAATTACGTCGACTATGGCTACACCTTC.

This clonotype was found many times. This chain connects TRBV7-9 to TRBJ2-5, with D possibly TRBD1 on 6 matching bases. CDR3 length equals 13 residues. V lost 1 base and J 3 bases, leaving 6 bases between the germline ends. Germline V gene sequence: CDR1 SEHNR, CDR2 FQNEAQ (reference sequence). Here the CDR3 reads CASSLDREETQYF. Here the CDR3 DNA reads TGTGCCAGCAGCTTAGACAGGGAAGAGACCCAGTACTTC.

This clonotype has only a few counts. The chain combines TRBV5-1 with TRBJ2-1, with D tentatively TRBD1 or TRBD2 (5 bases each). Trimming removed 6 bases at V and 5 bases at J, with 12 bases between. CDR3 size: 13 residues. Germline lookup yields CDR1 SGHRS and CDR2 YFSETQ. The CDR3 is CASKWGRNNEQFF. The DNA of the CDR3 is TGCGCCAGCAAATGGGGACGGAACAATGAGCAGTTCTTC.

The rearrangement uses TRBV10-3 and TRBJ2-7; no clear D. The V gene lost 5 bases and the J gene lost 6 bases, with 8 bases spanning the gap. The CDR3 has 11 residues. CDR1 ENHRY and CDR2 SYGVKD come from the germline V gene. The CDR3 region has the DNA TGTGCCATCAGTTACACCGGCGAGCAGTACTTC. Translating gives CAISYTGEQYF.

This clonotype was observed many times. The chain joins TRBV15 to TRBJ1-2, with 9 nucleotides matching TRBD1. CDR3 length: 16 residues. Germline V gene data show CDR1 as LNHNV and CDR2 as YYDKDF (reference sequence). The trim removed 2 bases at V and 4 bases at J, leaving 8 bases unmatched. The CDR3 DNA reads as TGTGCCACCAGCAGACCTTGGACAGGGGTAGTCTATGGCTACACCTTC. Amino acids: CATSRPWTGVVYGYTF.

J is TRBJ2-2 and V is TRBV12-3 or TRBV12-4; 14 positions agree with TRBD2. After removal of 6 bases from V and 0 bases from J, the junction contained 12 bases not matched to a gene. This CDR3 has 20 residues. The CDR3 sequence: CASRAGLAGGYQSNTGELFF. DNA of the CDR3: TGTGCCAGCAGGGCTGGACTAGCGGGGGGATACCAATCGAACACCGGGGAGCTGTTTTTT.

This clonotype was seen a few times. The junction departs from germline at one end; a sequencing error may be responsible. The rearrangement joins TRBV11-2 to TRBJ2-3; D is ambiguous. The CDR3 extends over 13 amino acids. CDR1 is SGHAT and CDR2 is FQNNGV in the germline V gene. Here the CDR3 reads CASSTPAADTRYF. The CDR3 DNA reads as TGTGCCAGCAGCACCCCGGCCGCAGATACGCGGTATTTT. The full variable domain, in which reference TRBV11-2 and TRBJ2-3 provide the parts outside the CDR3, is EAGVAQSPRYKIIEKRQSVAFWCNPISGHATLYWYQQILGQGPKLLIQFQNNGVVDDSQLPKDRFSAERLKGVDSTLKIQPAKLEDSAVYLCASSTPAADTRYFGPGTRLTVL.

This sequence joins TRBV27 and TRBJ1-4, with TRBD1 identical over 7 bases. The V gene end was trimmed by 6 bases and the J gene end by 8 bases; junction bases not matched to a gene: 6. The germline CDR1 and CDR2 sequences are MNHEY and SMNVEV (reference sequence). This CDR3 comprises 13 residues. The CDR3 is CASRRQGSEKLFF. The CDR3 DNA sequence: TGTGCCAGCAGGAGACAGGGAAGCGAAAAACTGTTTTTT.

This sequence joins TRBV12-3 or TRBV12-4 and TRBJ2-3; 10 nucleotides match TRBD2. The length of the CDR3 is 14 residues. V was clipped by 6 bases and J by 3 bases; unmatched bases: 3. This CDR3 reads CASRGLAVTDTQYF. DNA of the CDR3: TGTGCCAGCAGAGGACTAGCGGTAACAGATACGCAGTATTTT.

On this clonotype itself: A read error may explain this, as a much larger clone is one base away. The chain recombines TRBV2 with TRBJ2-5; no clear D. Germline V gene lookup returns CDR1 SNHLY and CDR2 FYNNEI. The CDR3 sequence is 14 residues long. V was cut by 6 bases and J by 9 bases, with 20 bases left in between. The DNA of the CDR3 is TGTGCCAGCAGCGCCAGTAGTTCAAGGAAGTCCCAGTACTTC. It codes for CASSASSSRKSQYF.

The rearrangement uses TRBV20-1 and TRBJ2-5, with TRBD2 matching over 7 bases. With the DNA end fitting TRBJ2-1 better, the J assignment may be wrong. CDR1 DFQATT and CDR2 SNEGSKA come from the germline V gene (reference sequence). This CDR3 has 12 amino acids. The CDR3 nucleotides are TGCAGTGCTAGGGGGGGGAGCAATGAGCAGTTCTTC. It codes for CSARGGSNEQFF.

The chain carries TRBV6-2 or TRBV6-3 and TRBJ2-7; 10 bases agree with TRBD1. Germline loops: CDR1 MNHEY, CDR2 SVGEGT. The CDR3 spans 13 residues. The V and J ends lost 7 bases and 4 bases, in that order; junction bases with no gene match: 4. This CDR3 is CASNRDRGYEQYF. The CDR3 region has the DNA TGTGCCAGCAACCGGGACAGGGGATACGAGCAGTACTTC.

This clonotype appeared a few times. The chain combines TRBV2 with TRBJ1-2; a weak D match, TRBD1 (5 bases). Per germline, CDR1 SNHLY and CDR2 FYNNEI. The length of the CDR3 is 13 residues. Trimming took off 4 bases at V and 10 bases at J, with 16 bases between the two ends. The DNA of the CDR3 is TGTGCCAGCAGTGTTCCTGAGTGGGGCGACTACACCTTC. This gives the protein CASSVPEWGDYTF.

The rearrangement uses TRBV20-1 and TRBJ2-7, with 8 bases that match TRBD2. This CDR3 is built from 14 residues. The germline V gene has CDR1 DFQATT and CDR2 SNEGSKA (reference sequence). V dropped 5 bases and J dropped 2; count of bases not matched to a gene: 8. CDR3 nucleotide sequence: TGCAGTGCTGGCGGGGGGAGGGTTCCCTACGAGCAGTACTTC. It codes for CSAGGGRVPYEQYF.

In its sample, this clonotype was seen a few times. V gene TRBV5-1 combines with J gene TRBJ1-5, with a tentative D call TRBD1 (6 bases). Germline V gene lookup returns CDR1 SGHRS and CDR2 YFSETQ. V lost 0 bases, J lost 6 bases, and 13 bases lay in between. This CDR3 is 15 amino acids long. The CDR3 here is CASSLGQGFGQPQHF. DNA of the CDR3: TGCGCCAGCAGCTTGGGTCAGGGGTTTGGTCAGCCCCAGCATTTT.

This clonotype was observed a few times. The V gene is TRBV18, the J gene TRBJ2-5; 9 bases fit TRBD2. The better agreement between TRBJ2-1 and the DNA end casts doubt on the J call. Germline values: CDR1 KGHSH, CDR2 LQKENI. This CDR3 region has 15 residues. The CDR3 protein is CASSPSRGGNNEQFF. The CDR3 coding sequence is TGTGCCAGCTCACCATCGCGGGGGGGCAACAATGAGCAGTTCTTC.

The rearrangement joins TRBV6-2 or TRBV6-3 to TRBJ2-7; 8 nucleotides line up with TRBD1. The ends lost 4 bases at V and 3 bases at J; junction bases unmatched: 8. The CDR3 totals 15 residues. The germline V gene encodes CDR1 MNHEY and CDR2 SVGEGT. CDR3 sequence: CASSLSGTGHYEQYF. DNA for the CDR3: TGTGCCAGCAGTTTATCCGGGACAGGCCACTACGAGCAGTACTTC.

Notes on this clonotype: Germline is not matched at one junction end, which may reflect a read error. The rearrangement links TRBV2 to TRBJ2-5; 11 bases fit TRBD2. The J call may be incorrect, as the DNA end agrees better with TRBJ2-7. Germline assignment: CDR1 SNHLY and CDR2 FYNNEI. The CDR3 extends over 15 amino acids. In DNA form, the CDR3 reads TGTGCCAACAGTCCACTAGCGGGGGACCTCTACGAGCAGTACTTC. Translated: CANSPLAGDLYEQYF.

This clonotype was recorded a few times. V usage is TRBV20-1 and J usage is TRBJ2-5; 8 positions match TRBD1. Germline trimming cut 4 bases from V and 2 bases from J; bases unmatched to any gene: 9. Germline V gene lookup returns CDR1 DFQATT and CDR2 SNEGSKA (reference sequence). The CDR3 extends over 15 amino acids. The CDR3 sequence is CSAISSRGLQETQYF. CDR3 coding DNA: TGCAGTGCTATCAGTTCCAGGGGGCTTCAAGAGACCCAGTACTTC.

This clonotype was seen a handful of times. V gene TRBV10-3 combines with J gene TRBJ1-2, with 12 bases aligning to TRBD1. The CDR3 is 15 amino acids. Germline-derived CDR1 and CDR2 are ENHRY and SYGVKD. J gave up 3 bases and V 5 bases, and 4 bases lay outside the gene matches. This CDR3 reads CAISPGQGAYYGYTF. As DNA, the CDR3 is TGTGCCATCAGTCCGGGACAGGGGGCATACTATGGCTACACCTTC.

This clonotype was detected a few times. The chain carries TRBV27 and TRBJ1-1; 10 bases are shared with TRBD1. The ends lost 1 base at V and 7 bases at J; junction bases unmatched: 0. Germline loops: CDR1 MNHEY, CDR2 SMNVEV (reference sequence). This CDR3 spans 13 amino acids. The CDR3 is CASSLWDRGEAFF. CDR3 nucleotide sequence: TGTGCCAGCAGTTTATGGGACAGGGGTGAAGCTTTCTTT.

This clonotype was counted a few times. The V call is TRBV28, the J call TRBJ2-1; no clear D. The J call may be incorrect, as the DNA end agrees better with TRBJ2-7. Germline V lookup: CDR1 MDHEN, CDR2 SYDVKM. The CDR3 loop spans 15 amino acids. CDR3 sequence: CASSLLLSRTYEQYF. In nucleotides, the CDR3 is TGTGCCAGCAGTCTCCTCCTGAGTCGGACCTACGAGCAGTACTTC.